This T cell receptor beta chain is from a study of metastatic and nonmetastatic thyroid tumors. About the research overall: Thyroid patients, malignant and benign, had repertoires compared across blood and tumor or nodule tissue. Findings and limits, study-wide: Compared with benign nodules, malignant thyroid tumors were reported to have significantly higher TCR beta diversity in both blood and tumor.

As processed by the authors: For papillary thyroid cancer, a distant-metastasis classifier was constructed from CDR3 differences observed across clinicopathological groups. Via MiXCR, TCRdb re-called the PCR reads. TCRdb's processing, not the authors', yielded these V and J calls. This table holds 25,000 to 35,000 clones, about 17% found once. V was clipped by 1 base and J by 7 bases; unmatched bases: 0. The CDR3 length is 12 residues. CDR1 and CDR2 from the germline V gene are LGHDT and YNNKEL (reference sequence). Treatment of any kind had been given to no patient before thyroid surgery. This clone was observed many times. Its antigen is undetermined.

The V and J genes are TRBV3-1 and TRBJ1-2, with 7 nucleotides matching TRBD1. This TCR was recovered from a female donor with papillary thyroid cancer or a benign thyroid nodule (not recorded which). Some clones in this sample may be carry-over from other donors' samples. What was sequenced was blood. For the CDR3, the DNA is TGTGCCAGCAGCCAAGGACAGGGTGGCTACACCTTC. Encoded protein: CASSQGQGGYTF.